The TCR beta chain described here comes from a study of blood T cell repertoires in COVID-19. Whole-study context: The United States, Italy and Spain were the sources of the acute and convalescent COVID-19 samples. The cDNA or gDNA used as material had been derived from T cells, B-cell-depleted T cells, or PBMCs.

In germline, CDR1 is SGHDT, CDR2 YYEEEE. V was clipped by 5 bases and J by 2 bases; unmatched bases: 5. The CDR3 is 14 residues long. Per the original methods: Amplification from reference gene primers served as the basis for estimated nucleated cell counts. Profiling relied on immunoSEQ multiplex PCR, and the TCRdb table lists in-frame clones only, not all of them. V and J calls plus clone size are reproduced from that table; the DNA served to infer D and trimming. The repertoire includes around 70,000 clones, 86% of them detected once, and over 7.5% sits in the top ten. This sequence was found in a man aged 25-40 years with acute or convalescent COVID-19. The specimen was peripheral blood. The chain is built from TRBV5-6 and TRBJ2-5; the match to TRBD1 covers 8 bases. The CDR3 nucleotides read TGTGCCAGCAGAGCCAGGGGGCATCAAGAGACCCAGTACTTC. Amino acid sequence: CASRARGHQETQYF.